Each of the 21 T cell receptor beta chains below was sequenced from the same sample in a study of early T cells in non-severe SARS-CoV-2 infection. MiXCR was run by TCRdb on the 5' RACE reads, yielding one entry per CDR3 protein. The table has some 60,000 distinct CDR3 sequences, roughly 12% seen once; the top ten hold approximately 1.3%. The sample here was whole blood, taken at baseline. The receptors were sampled from an adult who was a healthcare worker with PCR-confirmed SARS-CoV-2 infection or an uninfected control (not recorded which).

The V and J genes are TRBV9 and TRBJ2-7, with a tentative D call TRBD1 (6 bases). The V gene's germline CDR1 is SGDLS and CDR2 YYNGEE. CDR3 length: 14 amino acids. V shed 0 bases and J shed 3 bases, with 10 bases lying between them. Here the CDR3 reads CASSVGPGVYEQYF. The CDR3 DNA follows: TGTGCCAGCAGCGTAGGTCCAGGGGTCTACGAGCAGTACTTC.

Many counts were recorded for this clonotype. The chain uses TRBV19 and TRBJ2-7; D is possibly TRBD1 (6 bases). CDR1 is LNHDA, CDR2 SQIVND, per germline (reference sequence). Trimming removed 3 bases at V and 4 bases at J, with 13 bases between. This CDR3 contains 14 residues. The CDR3 spells CASSIRDMAYEQYF. The CDR3 DNA follows: TGTGCCAGTAGTATCCGGGACATGGCATACGAGCAGTACTTC.

At least ten counts were recorded for this clonotype. The chain carries TRBV24-1 and TRBJ2-3; a possible D gene is TRBD2 (7 bases). The CDR3 has 15 residues. Looked up from germline, CDR1 is KGHDR and CDR2 is SFDVKD. Trimming pared 0 bases from V and 5 bases from J, leaving 11 bases between. CDR3 in DNA: TGTGCCACCAGTGATTTGCGGGGGGCCAAAGATACGCAGTATTTT. Its translation is CATSDLRGAKDTQYF.

The CDR3 loop is CASSQDSSSSYEQYF. The DNA of the CDR3 is TGCGCCAGCAGCCAAGATTCTTCCAGCTCCTACGAGCAGTACTTC. The chain joins TRBV4-3 to TRBJ2-7; no firm D call. The germline V gene encodes CDR1 LGHNA and CDR2 YSLEER. This CDR3 contains 15 residues. V was pared by 0 bases and J by 0 bases, with 9 bases between.

This clonotype was detected many times. This chain links TRBV5-1 with TRBJ1-2, with 7 positions matching TRBD1. Germline CDR1 and CDR2: SGHRS and YFSETQ. The trim removed 7 bases at V and 5 bases at J, leaving 2 bases unmatched. The length of the CDR3 is 11 residues. CDR3 in amino acids: CASGTEYGYTF. The CDR3 nucleotides are TGCGCCAGCGGGACAGAATATGGCTACACCTTC.

The chain combines TRBV15 with TRBJ2-1; 9 nucleotides align to TRBD2. CDR1 LNHNV and CDR2 YYDKDF come from the germline V gene (reference sequence). The ends lost 3 bases at V and 8 bases at J; junction bases unmatched: 11. The CDR3 is 16 amino acids. The CDR3 sequence: CATSRRVAGVGDEQFF. The CDR3 DNA follows: TGTGCCACCAGCAGGCGGGTAGCGGGAGTGGGCGATGAGCAGTTCTTC. Full variable domain (rest looked up from reference TRBV15 and TRBJ2-1): DAMVIQNPRYQVTQFGKPVTLSCSQTLNHNVMYWYQQKSSQAPKLLFHYYDKDFNNEADTPDNFQSRRPNTSFCFLDIRSPGLGDTAMYLCATSRRVAGVGDEQFFGPGTRLTVL.

The V gene is TRBV20-1, the J gene TRBJ2-7; 10 positions agree with TRBD2. The junction had 4 bases not matched to a gene; V was cut back by 2 bases and J by 6 bases. Germline lookup yields CDR1 DFQATT and CDR2 SNEGSKA (reference sequence). The CDR3 is made up of 13 amino acids. CDR3 sequence reads: CSARTSGVIEQYF. The CDR3 DNA reads as TGCAGTGCTAGAACTAGCGGGGTTATCGAGCAGTACTTC.

This clonotype was seen a few times. This chain connects TRBV24-1 to TRBJ1-1; D unresolved. V was shortened by 5 bases and J by 1 base, with 7 bases between the two germline ends. Germline V gives CDR1 KGHDR, CDR2 SFDVKD. There are 13 residues in the CDR3. The CDR3 sequence: CATSVQQNTEAFF. The CDR3 bases are TGTGCCACCAGTGTCCAACAGAACACTGAAGCTTTCTTT.

This chain joins TRBV6-2 or TRBV6-3 and TRBJ2-1; 9 positions agree with TRBD2. Germline assignment: CDR1 MNHEY and CDR2 SVGEGT. CDR3 length: 15 residues. Trimming took 4 bases from V and 6 from J; bases not matched to a gene: 7. CDR3 in DNA: TGTGCCAGCAGTTCGCAAGCGGGGGGTTTCAATGAGCAGTTCTTC. Amino acid sequence: CASSSQAGGFNEQFF.

This clonotype was picked up a small number of times. The chain employs TRBV27 and TRBJ1-1; 8 bases align to TRBD1. CDR3 length: 16 residues. The V segment lost 2 bases and the J segment 4 bases; nucleotides outside the gene matches: 9. CDR1 MNHEY and CDR2 SMNVEV come from the germline V gene (reference sequence). CDR3 nucleotides: TGTGCCAGCAGTTTAACAGCAGGGGGCTGGGGCACTGAAGCTTTCTTT. Protein: CASSLTAGGWGTEAFF.

This clonotype is a singleton in its sample. The rearrangement uses TRBV12-5 and TRBJ2-5; D uncertain. Trimming left V 3 bases short and J 1 base short, with 9 bases between. This CDR3 is 14 amino acids long. Looked up from germline, CDR1 is LGHNT and CDR2 is FRNRAP. The CDR3 spells CASGLDGLQETQYF. Written as DNA, the CDR3 is TGTGCTAGTGGTTTAGACGGTCTCCAAGAGACCCAGTACTTC.

J is TRBJ2-7 and V is TRBV18, with D perhaps being TRBD1 or TRBD2 (5 bases each). This CDR3 is built from 13 residues. Trimming left V 5 bases short and J 2 bases short, with 10 bases between. The germline V gene has CDR1 KGHSH and CDR2 LQKENI. This chain's CDR3 is CASSGTHPYEQYF. The CDR3 DNA follows: TGTGCCAGCTCAGGGACCCACCCCTACGAGCAGTACTTC.

V and J are TRBV4-3 and TRBJ2-3; weak D call: TRBD1 (5 bases). V shed 0 bases and J shed 5 bases, with 12 bases lying between them. The CDR3 covers 15 residues. Germline loops: CDR1 LGHNA, CDR2 YSLEER. The CDR3 nucleotides are TGCGCCAGCAGCCAAGATATAGTAAGGGGAGATACGCAGTATTTT. Translated, it gives CASSQDIVRGDTQYF.

The J gene is TRBJ2-6, the V gene TRBV6-1; 7 bases are a match to TRBD1. V trimming: 2 bases; J trimming: 4 bases; junction bases outside the gene matches: 8. In germline, CDR1 is MNHNS, CDR2 SASEGT. The CDR3 loop spans 17 amino acids. The CDR3 DNA sequence: TGTGCCAGCAGTGAAACGCCAGGGGGTGCGGGGGCCAACGTCCTGACTTTC. Its translation is CASSETPGGAGANVLTF.

This chain joins TRBV20-1 and TRBJ2-3; the match to TRBD2 covers 12 bases. After removal of 0 bases from V and 2 bases from J, the junction contained 6 bases not matched to a gene. The CDR3 runs 17 residues. The germline V gene encodes CDR1 DFQATT and CDR2 SNEGSKA (reference sequence). This CDR3 reads CSARELGLAGLTDTQYF. CDR3 nucleotide sequence: TGCAGTGCTAGAGAATTAGGACTAGCGGGACTCACAGATACGCAGTATTTT.

In its sample, this clonotype was seen a few times. The V call is TRBV19, the J call TRBJ2-2; D is uncertain. CDR3 length: 15 amino acids. The V and J ends lost 4 bases and 3 bases respectively, with 12 bases between them. Per the germline V gene, CDR1 is LNHDA and CDR2 is SQIVND (reference sequence). The DNA for the CDR3 is TGTGCCAGTAGTAGTGGACGACTCGACACCGGGGAGCTGTTTTTT. This sequence encodes CASSSGRLDTGELFF.

The chain links TRBV27 to TRBJ2-1; 9 nucleotides align to TRBD2. Germline lookup yields CDR1 MNHEY and CDR2 SMNVEV (reference sequence). The V gene end was trimmed by 6 bases and the J gene end by 8 bases; junction bases not matched to a gene: 26. The CDR3 sequence is 20 residues long. The chain's CDR3 is CASSGPGTSSFSGSIYEQFF. The CDR3 region has the DNA TGTGCCAGCAGCGGACCCGGGACTAGCTCATTTTCGGGTAGTATCTATGAGCAGTTCTTC.

This clonotype was observed a handful of times. V usage is TRBV11-2 and J usage is TRBJ2-7, with D possibly matching TRBD2 (5 bases). Germline loops: CDR1 SGHAT, CDR2 FQNNGV. V was cut by 3 bases and J by 2 bases, with 8 bases left in between. CDR3 length: 13 amino acids. CDR3 DNA sequence: TGTGCCAGCAGCTTCGCCGGGGCCTACGAGCAGTACTTC. It yields the protein CASSFAGAYEQYF.

This clonotype showed up many times. The chain links TRBV28 to TRBJ1-5; 9 positions match TRBD1. From germline, CDR1 is MDHEN and CDR2 SYDVKM. V dropped 3 bases and J dropped 6; count of bases not matched to a gene: 6. The CDR3 is made up of 15 amino acids. CDR3 coding DNA: TGTGCCAGCAGTTTTTACAGGGGGCAGGGTCAGCCCCAGCATTTT. Protein: CASSFYRGQGQPQHF. The variable domain in full, with the rest retrieved from reference TRBV28 and TRBJ1-5, is DVKVTQSSRYLVKRTGEKVFLECVQDMDHENMFWYRQDPGLGLRLIYFSYDVKMKEKGDIPEGYSVSREKKERFSLILESASTNQTSMYLCASSFYRGQGQPQHFGDGTRLSIL.

A few counts support this clonotype. V gene TRBV12-3 or TRBV12-4 combines with J gene TRBJ1-2, with unresolved D. The CDR3 loop spans 13 amino acids. V was pared by 3 bases and J by 8 bases, with 13 bases between. DNA for the CDR3: TGTGCCAGCAGTTTGACTGAGAATATGGGCTACACCTTC. As protein: CASSLTENMGYTF.

This rearrangement joins TRBV20-1 to TRBJ2-7; 7 bases agree with TRBD1. This CDR3 has 17 amino acids. Germline V CDR1 and CDR2: DFQATT, SNEGSKA (reference sequence). The J segment lost 1 base and the V segment lost 4 bases, leaving 16 bases of the junction unmatched. CDR3 region: CSATGIWGQPPSYEQYF. In DNA form, the CDR3 reads TGCAGTGCTACCGGTATTTGGGGACAGCCGCCTTCCTACGAGCAGTACTTC.